The next 19 T cell receptor beta chains were all read from a single sample in a study of blood T cells in healthy people across ages. A second 7 to 11 cycle PCR used barcoded and J-beta primers. Via MiXCR, TCRdb re-called the 5' RACE reads, giving one row per CDR3 protein. Here the sample spans over a million distinct CDR3 sequences, approximately 42% being singletons. The sample was blood. Receptor source: a woman aged 18-29 years in good health.

The rearrangement joins TRBV7-6 to TRBJ2-2; D remains unclear. The CDR3 has 14 amino acids. Deletions cut 4 bases from V and 0 bases from J, with 6 bases between. Germline CDR1 SGHVS, CDR2 FNYEAQ. The CDR3 loop is CASSSPPNTGELFF. CDR3 bases: TGTGCCAGCAGCTCCCCGCCGAACACCGGGGAGCTGTTTTTT.

This clonotype was detected a few times. J is TRBJ2-5 and V is TRBV25-1; 8 nucleotides align to TRBD1. The end of the DNA aligns better with TRBJ2-7, so the J call may be wrong. The CDR3 has 16 residues. Germline CDR1 MGHDK, CDR2 SYGVNS. As DNA, the CDR3 is TGTGCCAGCAGTGACGACAGGGGATACCCTACAGGCGAGCAGTACTTC. This gives the protein CASSDDRGYPTGEQYF.

The chain combines TRBV6-2 or TRBV6-3 with TRBJ2-1; D perhaps matches TRBD2 (6 bases). The length of the CDR3 is 12 residues. The V gene lost 7 bases and the J gene lost 10 bases, with 14 bases spanning the gap. In germline, CDR1 is MNHEY, CDR2 SVGEGT. CDR3 bases: TGTGCCAGCACCAATGGAGGGCTCGAGCAGTTCTTC. Its translation is CASTNGGLEQFF.

The chain links TRBV3-1 to TRBJ2-1, with D tentatively TRBD2 (6 bases). Trimming shortened V by 7 bases and J by 4 bases, and 11 bases separated the two germline ends. The CDR3 sequence is 13 residues long. Germline CDR1 reads LGHDT; CDR2 reads YNNKEL (reference sequence). CDR3 loop: CASTAGVYNEQFF. For the CDR3, the DNA is TGTGCCAGCACAGCGGGTGTATACAATGAGCAGTTCTTC.

This chain uses TRBV6-5 with TRBJ1-1; D unclear. Trimming stripped 0 bases from V and 6 bases from J, with 14 bases between. The CDR3 runs to 15 residues. From germline, CDR1 is MNHEY and CDR2 SVGAGI. The CDR3 nucleotides are TGTGCCAGCAGTTACTCGGCGGGGATCGGGTCTGAAGCTTTCTTT. It yields the protein CASSYSAGIGSEAFF.

CDR3: CASSQPRMDRRAGGYTF. Written as DNA, the CDR3 is TGTGCCAGCAGCCAACCGAGGATGGACAGGCGGGCGGGGGGCTACACCTTC. The V and J genes are TRBV4-2 and TRBJ1-2, with 7 bases aligning to TRBD1. CDR3 length: 17 residues. Germline trimming cut 2 bases from V and 8 bases from J; bases unmatched to any gene: 17. The V gene's germline CDR1 is LGHNA and CDR2 YNFKEQ.

The chain is built from TRBV11-3 and TRBJ2-1, with D possibly being TRBD2 (6 bases). CDR1 and CDR2 (germline): SGHNT, YENEEA. Trimming stripped 5 bases from V and 3 bases from J, with 14 bases between. The length of the CDR3 is 15 residues. CDR3 DNA: TGTGCCAGCAGCCTGACTAGTGTTGACTACAATGAGCAGTTCTTC. This codes for CASSLTSVDYNEQFF.

This clonotype has a handful of counts. The rearrangement links TRBV27 to TRBJ2-7; D may be TRBD1 or TRBD2 (5 bases each). CDR1 and CDR2 (germline): MNHEY, SMNVEV (reference sequence). The CDR3 has 12 residues. Between the trimmed V and J ends, which lost 6 bases and 5 bases, there was a span of 11 bases. In DNA form, the CDR3 reads TGTGCCAGCAGCCACGGGACGGACGAGCAGTACTTC. This translates into CASSHGTDEQYF.

The V call is TRBV18, the J call TRBJ2-3; D is tentatively TRBD1 or TRBD2 (5 bases each). The CDR3 is 15 residues long. Germline V gives CDR1 KGHSH, CDR2 LQKENI. With 6 bases removed from V and 1 base from J, the gap between germline ends came to 14 bases. The CDR3 DNA is TGTGCCAGCTCTTTCCGGGACCTCCGCACAGATACGCAGTATTTT. Translating gives CASSFRDLRTDTQYF.

The V call is TRBV11-2, the J call TRBJ2-5; D assignment may be TRBD1 or TRBD2 (5 bases each). Germline lookup yields CDR1 SGHAT and CDR2 FQNNGV. The CDR3 runs to 14 residues. Trimming left V 0 bases short and J 5 bases short, with 10 bases between. The CDR3 region has the DNA TGTGCCAGCAGCTTAGAGGGGTGGGGGGAGACCCAGTACTTC. Residues: CASSLEGWGETQYF.

This clonotype was observed a few times. The genes are TRBV4-2 and TRBJ2-5, with 13 bases fitting TRBD2. Germline CDR1 and CDR2: LGHNA and YNFKEQ. The V gene end was trimmed by 2 bases and the J gene end by 5 bases; junction bases not matched to a gene: 5. The CDR3 extends over 16 amino acids. The CDR3 DNA is TGTGCCAGCAGCCAAACTAGCGGGGGGGCTAGGGAGACCCAGTACTTC. It is translated as CASSQTSGGARETQYF.

The table lists this clonotype with a few counts. This sequence joins TRBV4-1 and TRBJ2-6, with unresolved D. The CDR3 has 15 amino acids. Trimming took 11 bases from V and 0 from J, leaving 14 bases between them. Germline CDR1 reads MGHRA; CDR2 reads YSYEKL. The CDR3 loop is CASKSLGSGANVLTF. The CDR3 coding sequence is TGCGCCTCGAAAAGTTTAGGCTCTGGGGCCAACGTCCTGACTTTC.

The chain couples TRBV7-9 to TRBJ2-7, with D perhaps TRBD1 (5 bases). The V end was cut by 5 bases, the J end by 6 bases, with 14 bases between. This CDR3 comprises 13 residues. Germline V CDR1 and CDR2: SEHNR, FQNEAQ (reference sequence). The CDR3 loop is CASSPLVQGEQYF. As DNA, the CDR3 is TGTGCCAGCAGCCCATTGGTCCAGGGCGAGCAGTACTTC.

J is TRBJ2-3 and V is TRBV6-1; D gene uncertain. The CDR3 loop spans 13 amino acids. Trimming pared 11 bases from V and 0 bases from J, leaving 12 bases between. Germline V CDR1 and CDR2: MNHNS, SASEGT. The CDR3, as DNA: TGTGCCGGCGCCATTGCTAGCACAGATACGCAGTATTTT. Protein sequence: CAGAIASTDTQYF.

A note on this clonotype: A junction end diverges from the germline sequence, so it may reflect a read error. In DNA form, the CDR3 reads TGTGCCGGCAGCCCGGAAGCGGGAGGGCCAAAGGCCGATACGCAGTATTTT. It is translated as CAGSPEAGGPKADTQYF. The chain couples TRBV4-2 to TRBJ2-3; the match to TRBD2 covers 10 bases. This CDR3 spans 17 amino acids. Germline lookup yields CDR1 LGHNA and CDR2 YNFKEQ.

This chain links TRBV4-1 with TRBJ2-3; TRBD2 might be the D (6 bases). CDR3 size: 16 residues. Per germline, CDR1 MGHRA and CDR2 YSYEKL. V dropped 0 bases and J dropped 5 bases, with 15 bases sitting between them. CDR3 amino acids: CASSQEAGTSVDTQYF. In DNA form, the CDR3 reads TGCGCCAGCAGCCAAGAAGCGGGCACTTCGGTAGATACGCAGTATTTT.

The chain links TRBV9 to TRBJ2-1; D perhaps matches TRBD2 (7 bases). Trimming pared 3 bases from V and 3 bases from J, leaving 13 bases between. The CDR3 sequence is 15 residues long. Germline CDR1 reads SGDLS; CDR2 reads YYNGEE. The CDR3 sequence: CASSGEGDIYNEQFF. CDR3 sequence (DNA): TGTGCCAGCAGCGGGGAGGGGGACATCTACAATGAGCAGTTCTTC.

The V and J genes are TRBV13 and TRBJ2-5, with D perhaps matching TRBD1 (5 bases). V lost 3 bases to trimming and J lost 0 bases, with 5 bases between them. Germline CDR1 reads PRHDT; CDR2 reads FYEKMQ (reference sequence). The CDR3 extends over 13 amino acids. The CDR3 protein is CASSFRDQETQYF. CDR3 sequence (DNA): TGTGCCAGCAGCTTCAGGGACCAAGAGACCCAGTACTTC.

This clonotype was picked up a small number of times. This sequence joins TRBV7-2 and TRBJ2-1, with D possibly TRBD2 on 6 matching bases. This CDR3 is built from 16 residues. With 0 bases removed from V and 2 bases from J, the gap between germline ends came to 11 bases. CDR1 is SGHTA, CDR2 FQGNSA, per germline. This chain's CDR3 is CASSLAAASAYNEQFF. DNA of the CDR3: TGTGCCAGCAGCTTAGCTGCGGCTAGCGCCTACAATGAGCAGTTCTTC. The complete variable domain, with remaining parts taken from reference TRBV7-2 and TRBJ2-1, reads GAGVSQSPSNKVTEKGKDVELRCDPISGHTALYWYRQSLGQGLEFLIYFQGNSAPDKSGLPSDRFSAERTGGSVSTLTIQRTQQEDSAVYLCASSLAAASAYNEQFFGPGTRLTVL.